Presented here are 2 T cell receptor beta chains from one specimen sequenced in a study of molecular identifiers for immune sequencing clone quantification. From the PCR reads, TCRdb called clonotypes with MiXCR, one entry per CDR3 protein. The table lists nearly 650,000 distinct CDR3 sequences, approximately 24% of them singletons. The sequenced sample was naive CD8+ T cells from blood, with Jurkat cell RNA spiked in. Subset indicated: FACS-sorted CD8+CD4-CCR7+CD45RA+ naive T cells. These receptors were taken from a human donor in good health. Some libraries in this study had Jurkat cell RNA spiked in.

This chain connects TRBV6-6 to TRBJ2-7; possibly TRBD2 for D (6 bases). V was clipped by 7 bases and J by 4 bases, with 14 bases between them. Per germline, CDR1 MNHNY and CDR2 SVGAGI (reference sequence). The CDR3 is made up of 13 amino acids. The CDR3 here is CASTVGTPYEQYF. As DNA, the CDR3 is TGTGCCAGCACCGTCGGGACTCCATACGAGCAGTACTTC.

About this clonotype itself: This may come from a read error, since a much larger clone is one base off. Here the CDR3 omits its conserved ending phenylalanine or tryptophan, so a read error is the likely source. Here the CDR3 DNA reads TGTGCCAGCAGCATTCATGGGGGGGCCATGGATACGCAGTATTAT. Translated, it gives CASSIHGGAMDTQYY. The chain couples TRBV7-9 to TRBJ2-3, with a weak D call TRBD2 (7 bases). V was trimmed by 5 bases and J by 6 bases, leaving 18 bases between them. Germline-derived CDR1 and CDR2 are SEHNR and FQNEAQ (reference sequence). The CDR3 totals 15 residues.